This is a list of T cell receptor beta chains from one sample in a study of early T cells in non-severe SARS-CoV-2 infection. Each CDR3 protein gets one entry after TCRdb re-called the 5' RACE reads with MiXCR. The sample comprises under 85,000 distinct CDR3 sequences, roughly 5.3% of which are singletons, and about 7% rests with the top ten. The source was whole blood, collected at baseline. These receptor sequences come from an adult who was a healthcare worker with PCR-confirmed SARS-CoV-2 infection or an uninfected control (not recorded which). Each CDR3 is given with its conserved first and last residue. Fields, in order: V gene, D gene, J gene, clone size, CDR3 DNA, CDR3 protein. A D gene is named only where the DNA matches it firmly. Only some rows state a clone size, as once, few, many or a class for expanded clones.

v_gene: TRBV29-1; d_gene: TRBD1; j_gene: TRBJ1-2; abundance: many; CDR3nt: TGCAGCGCCTTTGGGGGACAGGAGAACTATGGCTACACCTTC; CDR3aa: CSAFGGQENYGYTF
v_gene: TRBV2; d_gene: TRBD1; j_gene: TRBJ2-2; abundance: NA; CDR3nt: TGTGCCAGCAGTCCGGACAGGCCGAACACCGGGGAGCTGTTTTTT; CDR3aa: CASSPDRPNTGELFF
v_gene: TRBV12-3/TRBV12-4; d_gene: TRBD1; j_gene: TRBJ1-1; abundance: many; CDR3nt: TGTGCCAGCAGGGGACAGGGCCCTGGGTACACTGAAGCTTTCTTT; CDR3aa: CASRGQGPGYTEAFF
v_gene: TRBV7-6; d_gene: TRBD1; j_gene: TRBJ2-7; abundance: NA; CDR3nt: TGTGCCAGCAGCTATGGACAGGGGGCCGAGCAGTACTTC; CDR3aa: CASSYGQGAEQYF
v_gene: TRBV7-3; d_gene: NA; j_gene: TRBJ2-1; abundance: many; CDR3nt: TGTGCCAGCAGCCGCTCCCAGTCCAGTGAGCAGTTCTTC; CDR3aa: CASSRSQSSEQFF
v_gene: TRBV19; d_gene: NA; j_gene: TRBJ2-7; abundance: few; CDR3nt: TGTGCCAGTAGTATCGGGAGAAGGGGGGAGCAGTACTTC; CDR3aa: CASSIGRRGEQYF
v_gene: TRBV5-1; d_gene: TRBD2; j_gene: TRBJ2-1; abundance: many; CDR3nt: TGCGCCAGCAGCGAACGGACTAGCGGGAGTCTTAGCTCCTACAATGAGCAGTTCTTC; CDR3aa: CASSERTSGSLSSYNEQFF
v_gene: TRBV19; d_gene: NA; j_gene: TRBJ2-2; abundance: few; CDR3nt: TGTGCCAGTAGTATGCAGACAGGGGAGCTGTTTTTT; CDR3aa: CASSMQTGELFF
v_gene: TRBV18; d_gene: NA; j_gene: TRBJ1-5; abundance: many; CDR3nt: TGTGCCAGCTCACGGTCCCAGGGCAATCAGCCCCAGCATTTT; CDR3aa: CASSRSQGNQPQHF
v_gene: TRBV29-1; d_gene: NA; j_gene: TRBJ2-7; abundance: NA; CDR3nt: TGCAGCGTTGTAGGGAGCTCCTACGAGCAGTACTTC; CDR3aa: CSVVGSSYEQYF
v_gene: TRBV7-9; d_gene: NA; j_gene: TRBJ2-5; abundance: many; CDR3nt: TGTGCCAGCAGCTTAGGGGTCGGTCAAGAGACCCAGTACTTC; CDR3aa: CASSLGVGQETQYF
v_gene: TRBV29-1; d_gene: TRBD1; j_gene: TRBJ2-7; abundance: many; CDR3nt: TGCAGCGTTGTCCGGGACAGGGACACCTACGAGCAGTACTTC; CDR3aa: CSVVRDRDTYEQYF
v_gene: TRBV7-3; d_gene: TRBD2; j_gene: TRBJ2-1; abundance: few; CDR3nt: TGTGCCAGCAGCTCCGGACTCGGGACTACGAGAAATGAGCAGTTCTTC; CDR3aa: CASSSGLGTTRNEQFF
v_gene: TRBV29-1; d_gene: TRBD1; j_gene: TRBJ2-1; abundance: many; CDR3nt: TGCAGCGTAAGAACAGGGGCCGGTGAGCAGTTCTTC; CDR3aa: CSVRTGAGEQFF
v_gene: TRBV7-9; d_gene: NA; j_gene: TRBJ2-6; abundance: few; CDR3nt: TGTGCCAGCAGCCTACTAGGGGGGGCCAACGTCCTGACTTTC; CDR3aa: CASSLLGGANVLTF
v_gene: TRBV5-8; d_gene: NA; j_gene: TRBJ1-1; abundance: few; CDR3nt: TGTGCCAGCAGCCCCTTCTTGGGAGCGGCCATGCCAGCTTTCTTT; CDR3aa: CASSPFLGAAMPAFF
v_gene: TRBV10-3; d_gene: TRBD2; j_gene: TRBJ2-5; abundance: NA; CDR3nt: TGTGCCACCGCCTCCGGAGCGGGAGGTCCACAAGAGACCCAGTACTTC; CDR3aa: CATASGAGGPQETQYF
v_gene: TRBV10-3; d_gene: NA; j_gene: TRBJ2-7; abundance: many; CDR3nt: TGTGCCATCAGTGAGTCCCTGAGGGAATCTTACGAGCAGTACTTC; CDR3aa: CAISESLRESYEQYF
v_gene: TRBV27; d_gene: NA; j_gene: TRBJ2-3; abundance: NA; CDR3nt: TGTGCCAGCAGACGTTTGTCGTCCGAAGATACGCAGTATTTT; CDR3aa: CASRRLSSEDTQYF
v_gene: TRBV20-1; d_gene: NA; j_gene: TRBJ1-1; abundance: many; CDR3nt: TGCAGTGCTAAGACATCCGGAGTGAACACTGAAGCTTTCTTT; CDR3aa: CSAKTSGVNTEAFF
v_gene: TRBV6-5; d_gene: NA; j_gene: TRBJ1-1; abundance: NA; CDR3nt: TGTGCCAGCAGTTACGAAGGGGCGGAGGGGAACACTGAAGCTTTCTTT; CDR3aa: CASSYEGAEGNTEAFF
v_gene: TRBV20-1; d_gene: TRBD2; j_gene: TRBJ2-7; abundance: many; CDR3nt: TGCAGTGCTAGTGTCTTCGGGACTATGGACGAGCAGTACTTC; CDR3aa: CSASVFGTMDEQYF
v_gene: TRBV4-1; d_gene: NA; j_gene: TRBJ2-1; abundance: many; CDR3nt: TGCGCCAGCAGCCCCTACAAAAGCAGCGGAGCTGAGCAGTTCTTC; CDR3aa: CASSPYKSSGAEQFF
v_gene: TRBV6-5; d_gene: TRBD1; j_gene: TRBJ2-6; abundance: many; CDR3nt: TGTGCCAGCAGTTCACAGGGGACTGGGGCCAACGTCCTGACTTTC; CDR3aa: CASSSQGTGANVLTF
v_gene: TRBV9; d_gene: NA; j_gene: TRBJ2-5; abundance: many; CDR3nt: TGTGCCAGCAGCCCCCGGGTAGGAGGCTCCCAAGAGACCCAGTACTTC; CDR3aa: CASSPRVGGSQETQYF
v_gene: TRBV28; d_gene: NA; j_gene: TRBJ2-1; abundance: few; CDR3nt: TGTGCCAGCAGTTTAAGGGGTTCTAGCAGTTACAATGAGCAGTTCTTC; CDR3aa: CASSLRGSSSYNEQFF
v_gene: TRBV19; d_gene: TRBD1; j_gene: TRBJ1-2; abundance: few; CDR3nt: TGTGCCAGTAGTGCCCGGGACAGCGACTATGGCTACACCTTC; CDR3aa: CASSARDSDYGYTF
v_gene: TRBV28; d_gene: TRBD1; j_gene: TRBJ1-1; abundance: many; CDR3nt: TGTGCCAGCAGTCCGACAGGGGTAGGCACTGAAGCTTTCTTT; CDR3aa: CASSPTGVGTEAFF
v_gene: TRBV19; d_gene: TRBD1; j_gene: TRBJ2-2; abundance: many; CDR3nt: TGTGCCAGTAGTGGGACAGGGCTCGGCGGGGAGCTGTTTTTT; CDR3aa: CASSGTGLGGELFF
v_gene: TRBV7-9; d_gene: NA; j_gene: TRBJ2-1; abundance: many; CDR3nt: TGTGCCAGCAGCTTAGCCCCGATAGGCTCCTACAATGAGCAGTTCTTC; CDR3aa: CASSLAPIGSYNEQFF
v_gene: TRBV4-2; d_gene: NA; j_gene: TRBJ2-1; abundance: many; CDR3nt: TGTGCCAGCAGCAGACAAGAGAATGAGCAGTTCTTC; CDR3aa: CASSRQENEQFF
v_gene: TRBV5-5; d_gene: NA; j_gene: TRBJ1-3; abundance: many; CDR3nt: TGTGCCAGCAGCTTAGACGGTTTCTCTGGAAACACCATATATTTT; CDR3aa: CASSLDGFSGNTIYF
v_gene: TRBV7-2; d_gene: NA; j_gene: TRBJ1-2; abundance: many; CDR3nt: TGTGCCAGCAGCCCGACAGGACAGTATGGCTACACCTTC; CDR3aa: CASSPTGQYGYTF
v_gene: TRBV7-9; d_gene: TRBD2; j_gene: TRBJ2-3; abundance: few; CDR3nt: TGTGCCAGCAGCCCCACGGGGGGTCGGGAGGATCCGCAGTATTTT; CDR3aa: CASSPTGGREDPQYF
v_gene: TRBV4-1; d_gene: NA; j_gene: TRBJ1-4; abundance: many; CDR3nt: TGCGCCAGCAGCCAAGATGCAGAAAAACTGTTTTTT; CDR3aa: CASSQDAEKLFF
v_gene: TRBV12-3/TRBV12-4; d_gene: NA; j_gene: TRBJ2-1; abundance: NA; CDR3nt: TGTGCCAGCAGCGCGCCCGGAGGTCCTTACAATGAGCTGTTCTTC; CDR3aa: CASSAPGGPYNELFF